The entry that follows covers one T cell receptor (beta chain) sequence. The target antigen is unknown. These data are taken from a study of shared clonotypes between healthy human individuals. Overall study results and limits: Tissue TCR repertoires likely differ from these blood-only repertoires.

Several immunoSEQ plates received, in even portions, the genomic DNA of each subset. Repertoires were generated with immunoSEQ multiplex PCR, while TCRdb's copy carries only in-frame clones and drops some. The sample yields more than 850,000 clones, about 80% seen once. CDR1 and CDR2 (germline): MDHEN, SYDVKM. This CDR3 contains 13 residues. Trimming took 6 bases from V and 5 from J, leaving 13 bases between them. This clonotype was sampled from a man between 18 and 35 years old in good health. Some clones in this sample may be carry-over from other donors' samples. Source material: memory CD4+ T cells from PBMCs. Regarding subset: CD45RA-negative fraction. The chain employs TRBV28 and TRBJ1-2; D possibly corresponds to TRBD1 (6 bases). CDR3: CASRTGIMYGYTF. The CDR3 DNA reads as TGTGCCAGCAGAACAGGGATTATGTATGGCTACACCTTC.